These T cell receptor beta chains were read from a single sample in a study of blood T cell repertoires in COVID-19. Clones were read by immunoSEQ multiplex PCR, and TCRdb kept only the in-frame ones, dropping some. The data contain roughly 90,000 clones, around 86% of them singletons. The specimen sequenced was peripheral blood. The receptors derive from a man aged 40-55 years with acute or convalescent COVID-19. The CDR3 runs from the conserved cysteine through the conserved F or W. The D gene is left open where the match is weak. A row's size may be missing; if present it is once, few, many or a size class.

V gene	clone size	D gene	J gene	CDR3 protein	CDR3 DNA
TRBV27	-	TRBD1	TRBJ1-2	CASSGQGTFGGYTF	TGTGCCAGCAGCGGACAGGGAACCTTTGGAGGCTACACCTTC
TRBV7-9	-	TRBD1	TRBJ1-4	CASSLKGAANEKLFF	TGTGCCAGCAGCTTAAAGGGGGCAGCTAATGAAAAACTGTTTTTT
TRBV7-6	-	TRBD2	TRBJ2-5	CASSLEGGRQTQYF	TGTGCCAGCAGCCTGGAGGGAGGGCGGCAGACCCAGTACTTC
TRBV7-6	-	-	TRBJ1-3	CASSPLLGNTIYF	TGTGCCAGCAGCCCTCTTCTGGGAAACACCATATATTTT
TRBV7-3	-	-	TRBJ2-1	CASSPGLEDEQFF	TGTGCCAGCAGCCCGGGACTTGAGGATGAGCAGTTCTTC
TRBV11-2	-	TRBD2	TRBJ2-3	CASSHPTSGGAGDTQYF	TGTGCCAGCAGCCACCCCACTAGCGGGGGGGCCGGAGATACGCAGTATTTT
TRBV5-6	-	-	TRBJ1-1	CASRWGQNTEAFF	TGTGCCAGCAGATGGGGACAGAACACTGAAGCTTTCTTT
TRBV4-1	-	-	TRBJ1-2	CASSQDTNSYGYTF	TGCGCCAGCAGCCAAGATACAAATTCCTATGGCTACACCTTC
TRBV13	once	TRBD2	TRBJ2-1	CASSLRAGAPYNEQFF	TGTGCCAGCAGCTTACGGGCGGGAGCCCCGTACAATGAGCAGTTCTTC
TRBV5-4	-	-	TRBJ2-7	CASSLRSSYEQYF	TGTGCCAGCAGTCTACGATCGTCCTACGAGCAGTACTTC
TRBV6-1	-	TRBD1	TRBJ2-7	CASSDYDRGHYEQYF	TGTGCCAGCAGTGATTATGACAGGGGGCACTACGAGCAGTACTTC
TRBV14	-	TRBD1	TRBJ1-3	CASVAYRDRVGNTIYF	TGTGCCAGCGTAGCGTACCGGGACAGGGTGGGAAACACCATATATTTT
TRBV29-1	-	TRBD1	TRBJ1-2	CSARTGLFGYTF	TGCAGCGCCCGGACAGGGCTCTTTGGCTACACCTTC
TRBV2	few	TRBD1	TRBJ2-7	CASRVTGLNSYEQYF	TGTGCCAGCAGGGTGACAGGGCTCAACTCCTACGAGCAGTACTTC
TRBV5-1	few	TRBD2	TRBJ2-7	CASSGIKTGTSYEQYF	TGCGCCAGCAGCGGAATCAAGACCGGGACTAGCTACGAGCAGTACTTC
TRBV5-1	-	-	TRBJ1-1	CASSLAQTNTEAFF	TGCGCCAGCAGCTTGGCACAGACGAACACTGAAGCTTTCTTT
TRBV6-5	-	-	TRBJ1-1	CASAQGRDTEAFF	TGTGCCAGCGCCCAGGGGAGGGACACTGAAGCTTTCTTT
TRBV7-8	-	-	TRBJ1-2	CASSSDRYLYGYTF	TGTGCCAGCAGCTCCGACAGGTACCTCTATGGCTACACCTTC
TRBV21-1	-	-	TRBJ1-1	CASRTGSMNTEAFF	TGTGCCAGCAGAACAGGAAGCATGAACACTGAAGCTTTCTTT
TRBV4-2	-	-	TRBJ1-2	CASSLQGMGGYTF	TGTGCCAGCAGCCTGCAGGGTATGGGTGGCTACACCTTC